These T cell receptor beta chains were read from a single sample in a study of CD8 T cells in Susac syndrome. TCRdb reprocessed the immunoSEQ multiplex PCR reads via MiXCR and lists one record per CDR3 protein. The sample carries around 140,000 distinct CDR3 sequences, about 95% recorded once. The sequencing input was CD4+ T cells from PBMCs. All receptors come from a human donor with Susac syndrome. Both conserved end residues are part of each CDR3. The order of the fields is D gene, J gene, V gene, clone size, CDR3 DNA, CDR3 protein. A D gene is named only where the DNA matches it firmly. Clone size appears in some rows only: once, few, many, or a class for an expanded clone.

. TRBJ1-5 TRBV20-1 . TGCAGTGCTAGAGAATCGGGGGGGAGCAATCAGCCCCAGCATTTT CSARESGGSNQPQHF
TRBD1 TRBJ2-5 TRBV2 once TGTGCCAGCAGCGACAGGGAACGGGGAGAGACCCAGTACTTC CASSDRERGETQYF
TRBD1 TRBJ2-1 TRBV25-1 . TGTGCCAGCAGTGAGGTGGGACAGGGGACCTACAATGAGCAGTTCTTC CASSEVGQGTYNEQFF
. TRBJ2-5 TRBV20-1 . TGCAGTGCTACAGGGGCAGTCCAAGAGACCCAGTACTTC CSATGAVQETQYF
. TRBJ2-3 TRBV23-1 . TGCGCCAGCAGTCCCTCGGGCAGGAGAGTTGCAGATACGCAGTATTTT CASSPSGRRVADTQYF
TRBD2 TRBJ2-5 TRBV12-3/TRBV12-4 . TGTGCCAGCAGTCAACTTGGGGCGGGGGTAGAGACCCAGTACTTC CASSQLGAGVETQYF
. TRBJ2-7 TRBV20-1 . TGCAGTGCTGTGGACGGTTCTGGCGAGCAGTACTTC CSAVDGSGEQYF
. TRBJ2-7 TRBV25-1 . TGTGCCAGCAGTGAATTTGCCGATTCCTACGAGCAGTACTTC CASSEFADSYEQYF
TRBD1 TRBJ1-5 TRBV3-1 once TGTGCCAGCAGCCATGATCCCGGGACAGGGGTTAGTCAGCCCCAGCATTTT CASSHDPGTGVSQPQHF
TRBD1 TRBJ1-6 TRBV6-2/TRBV6-3 few TGTGCCCATTCGGACAGGGATACTTCACCCCTCCACTTT CAHSDRDTSPLHF
. TRBJ1-1 TRBV29-1 once TGCAGCGCCGAAAAGGTCCAGATGAACACTGAAGCTTTCTTT CSAEKVQMNTEAFF
TRBD1 TRBJ2-7 TRBV29-1 once TGCAGCGTCCAACCCGGGACAGGGGCACGGGAGCAGTACTTC CSVQPGTGAREQYF
. TRBJ2-5 TRBV12-3/TRBV12-4 . TGTGCCAGCGGTTCAAGCGGGGAGACCCAGTACTTC CASGSSGETQYF
TRBD2 TRBJ2-7 TRBV7-6 . TGTGCCAGCAGCCCACGCGGGACTAGCGGAACCTACGAGCAGTACTTC CASSPRGTSGTYEQYF
. TRBJ1-1 TRBV30 . TGTGCCTGGAGAAACGCCTTGATTAGGGACAAGAACACTGAAGCTTTCTTT CAWRNALIRDKNTEAFF
. TRBJ2-7 TRBV20-1 . TGCAGTGCTAGAGATTATCAGAGCTCCTACGAGCAGTACTTC CSARDYQSSYEQYF
TRBD2 TRBJ2-1 TRBV29-1 . TGCAGCGTTACCGAGGGACTAGCGGGACCTTACAATGAGCAGTTCTTC CSVTEGLAGPYNEQFF
TRBD2 TRBJ2-7 TRBV20-1 . TGCAGTGCTATAGCGGGGGGGGTGTACGAGCAGTACTTC CSAIAGGVYEQYF
TRBD2 TRBJ2-1 TRBV7-2 . TGTGCCAGCAGCCGGACTAGCGGTTACAATGAGCAGTTCTTC CASSRTSGYNEQFF
TRBD1 TRBJ2-7 TRBV29-1 . TGCAGCGTTGGGTCAGGGGGCTCGGGGGAGCAGTACTTC CSVGSGGSGEQYF
TRBD1 TRBJ1-5 TRBV10-3 . TGTGCCACCGCTACAGGGGACCATCAGCCCCAGCATTTT CATATGDHQPQHF
. TRBJ2-2 TRBV29-1 . TGCAGCGTTGGACAACACCTGACCGGGGAGCTGTTTTTT CSVGQHLTGELFF
. TRBJ2-3 TRBV29-1 . TGCAGCGTTGATAGTCTGAACACAGATACGCAGTATTTT CSVDSLNTDTQYF
. TRBJ2-1 TRBV10-3 . TGTGCCATCAGTGAGAACCGATACAATGAGCAGTTCTTC CAISENRYNEQFF
. TRBJ1-1 TRBV18 . TGTGCCAGCTCACTCCAGGTTTTCGACGCTTTCTTT CASSLQVFDAFF
. TRBJ2-7 TRBV28 . TGTGCCAGCAGTACCAGCTTCCACTACGAGCAGTACTTC CASSTSFHYEQYF
TRBD2 TRBJ2-1 TRBV5-4 . TGTGCCAGCAGCCCAATTAGCGGGAGGAACTACAATGAGCAGTTCTTC CASSPISGRNYNEQFF
TRBD1 TRBJ1-6 TRBV19 once TGTGCCAGTAGTATCGGCGACAGGGCGAATTCACCCCTCCACTTT CASSIGDRANSPLHF
. TRBJ2-3 TRBV24-1 . TGTGCCGTCCAACTTTCTGCGGGGGCTCTAGGGTTT CAVQLSAGALGF
. TRBJ2-5 TRBV30 . TGTGCCTGGAGTCTACGAAGCCGGGGGAGGGAGACCCAGTACTTC CAWSLRSRGRETQYF
. TRBJ2-3 TRBV30 . TGTGCCTGGAGTAGGGTCCTCACAGATACGCAGTATTTT CAWSRVLTDTQYF
TRBD1 TRBJ2-3 TRBV7-9 . TGTGCCAGCAGCTTAGGCGAACAGGGGCGGCATTTT CASSLGEQGRHF
. TRBJ2-7 TRBV20-1 once TGCAGTGCTAGTCCCCCGGTGGGAGGCTCCTACGAGCAGTACTTC CSASPPVGGSYEQYF
. TRBJ2-3 TRBV7-3 . TGTGCCAGCAGCTTGGGGGTCAGAGACACAGATACGCAGTATTTT CASSLGVRDTDTQYF
TRBD1 TRBJ2-7 TRBV27 . TGTGCCAGCAGGTCACTCGGGACAGGCTCCTACGAGCAGTACTTC CASRSLGTGSYEQYF
. TRBJ2-6 TRBV28 . TGTGCCAGCAGTTCCCAGGCGTCCCGGTGGGCCAACGTCCTGACTTTC CASSSQASRWANVLTF
. TRBJ2-1 TRBV7-3 . TGTGCCAGCAGCACCCGGAGCGGCAATGAGCAGTTCTTC CASSTRSGNEQFF
. TRBJ2-3 TRBV9 . TGTGCCAGCAGCGAGGCGCCCCCAGATACGCAGTATTTT CASSEAPPDTQYF
TRBD1 TRBJ2-5 TRBV6-1 . TGTGCCAGCAGGCTGGGACAGAGAAGAGAGACCCAGTACTTC CASRLGQRRETQYF
TRBD1 TRBJ2-7 TRBV6-2/TRBV6-3 . TGTGCCAGCAGGGAAAGACAGGGGCCCTACGAGCAGTACTTC CASRERQGPYEQYF